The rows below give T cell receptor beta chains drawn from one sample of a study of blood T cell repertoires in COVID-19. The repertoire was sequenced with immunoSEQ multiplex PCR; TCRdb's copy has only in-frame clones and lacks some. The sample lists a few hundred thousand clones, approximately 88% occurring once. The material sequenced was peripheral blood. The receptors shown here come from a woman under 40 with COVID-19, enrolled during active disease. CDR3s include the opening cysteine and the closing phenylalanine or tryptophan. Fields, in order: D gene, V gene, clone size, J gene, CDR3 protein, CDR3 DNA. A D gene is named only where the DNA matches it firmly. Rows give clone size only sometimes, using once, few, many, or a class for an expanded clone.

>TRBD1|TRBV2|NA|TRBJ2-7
CASSADRGYEQYF
TGTGCCAGCAGTGCGGACAGGGGATACGAGCAGTACTTC
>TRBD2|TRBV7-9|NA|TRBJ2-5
CASSLMGLAGLGTQETQYF
TGTGCCAGCAGCTTAATGGGGCTAGCGGGACTCGGCACCCAAGAGACCCAGTACTTC
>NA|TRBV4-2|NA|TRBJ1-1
CASSQSSEAFF
TGTGCCAGCAGCCAATCATCTGAAGCTTTCTTT
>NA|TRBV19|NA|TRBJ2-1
CASSPTYRAKEQFF
TGTGCCAGTAGTCCTACCTACAGGGCCAAGGAGCAGTTCTTC
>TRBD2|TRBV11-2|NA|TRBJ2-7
CASSPSALASAEQYF
TGTGCCAGCAGCCCATCGGCACTAGCGTCGGCCGAGCAGTACTTC
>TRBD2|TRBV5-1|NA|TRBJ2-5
CASSWTSGSRETQYF
TGCGCCAGCAGCTGGACTAGCGGGAGCAGAGAGACCCAGTACTTC
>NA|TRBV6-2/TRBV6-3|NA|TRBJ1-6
CASSYPGQGNSPLHF
TGTGCCAGCAGTTACCCCGGGCAGGGAAATTCACCCCTCCACTTT
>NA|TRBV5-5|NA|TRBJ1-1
CASSSPPGLEAFF
TGTGCCAGCAGCTCCCCCCCTGGGCTTGAAGCTTTCTTT
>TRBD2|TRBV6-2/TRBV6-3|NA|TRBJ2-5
CASSYGILAGGLETQYF
TGTGCCAGCAGTTACGGGATACTGGCGGGGGGGCTGGAGACCCAGTACTTC
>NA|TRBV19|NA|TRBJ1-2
CASSMTPWFYTF
TGTGCCAGTTCCATGACTCCGTGGTTCTACACCTTC
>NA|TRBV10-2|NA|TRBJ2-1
CASSDRGYHNEQFF
TGCGCCAGCAGTGACAGGGGATACCACAATGAGCAGTTCTTC
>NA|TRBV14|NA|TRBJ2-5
CASTERGETQYF
TGTGCCAGCACCGAGAGAGGGGAGACCCAGTACTTC
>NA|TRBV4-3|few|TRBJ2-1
CASSRYSSDEQFF
TGCGCCAGCAGCCGATACTCTTCCGATGAGCAGTTCTTC
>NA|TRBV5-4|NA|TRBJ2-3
CASSPTGGAGTDTQYF
TGTGCCAGCAGCCCCACCGGAGGGGCGGGAACAGATACGCAGTATTTT
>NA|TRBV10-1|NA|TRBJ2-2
CASTASVATGELFF
TGCGCCAGCACCGCTAGTGTCGCCACCGGGGAGCTGTTTTTT
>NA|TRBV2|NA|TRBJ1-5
CASSDPDQPQHF
TGTGCCAGCAGTGATCCCGATCAGCCCCAGCATTTT
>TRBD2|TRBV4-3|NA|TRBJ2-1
CASSHPRWASGSSEQFF
TGCGCCAGCAGCCATCCCCGGTGGGCTAGCGGGAGCAGTGAGCAGTTCTTC
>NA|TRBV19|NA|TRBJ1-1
CASRIQGQTEAFF
TGTGCCAGTAGGATACAGGGTCAAACTGAAGCTTTCTTT
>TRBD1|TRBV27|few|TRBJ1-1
CASSSSGQVNTEAFF
TGTGCCAGCAGTAGCTCGGGACAGGTGAACACTGAAGCTTTCTTT
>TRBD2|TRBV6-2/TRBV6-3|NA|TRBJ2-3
CASSWTTSAHTDTQYF
TGTGCCAGCAGTTGGACGACTAGCGCACACACAGATACGCAGTATTTT
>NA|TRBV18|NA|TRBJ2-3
CASSPQSFSSTDTQYF
TGTGCCAGCTCACCCCAGTCCTTCTCCAGCACAGATACGCAGTATTTT
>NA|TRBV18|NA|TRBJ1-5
CASSPGSQPQHF
TGTGCCAGCTCACCAGGGAGTCAGCCCCAGCATTTT
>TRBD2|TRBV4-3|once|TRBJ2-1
CASSPVAGGQYNEQFF
TGCGCCAGCAGCCCCGTAGCGGGGGGGCAATACAATGAGCAGTTCTTC
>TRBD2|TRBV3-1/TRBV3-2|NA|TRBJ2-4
CASSQEAPGTSGRNIQYF
TGTGCCAGCAGCCAAGAGGCACCCGGGACTAGCGGGAGAAACATTCAGTACTTC
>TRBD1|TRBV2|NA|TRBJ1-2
CASRGLRTGDSYTF
TGTGCCAGCAGGGGCCTTAGGACAGGCGACAGCTACACCTTC
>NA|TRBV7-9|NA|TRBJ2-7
CASSLAVQGNEQYF
TGTGCCAGCAGCTTAGCGGTGCAGGGCAACGAGCAGTACTTC
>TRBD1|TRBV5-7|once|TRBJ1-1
CASSPGGIKQMGTEAFF
TGTGCCAGCAGCCCAGGGGGTATCAAACAAATGGGCACTGAAGCTTTCTTT
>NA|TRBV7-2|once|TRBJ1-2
CASTLAPGQGLYGYTF
TGTGCCAGCACCCTCGCCCCAGGGCAGGGGCTCTATGGCTACACCTTC
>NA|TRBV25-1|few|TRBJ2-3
CASRPQGGAGLSTDTQYF
TGTGCCAGCAGACCCCAAGGGGGGGCGGGGTTGAGCACAGATACGCAGTATTTT
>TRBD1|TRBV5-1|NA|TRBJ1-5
CASSLEPLDRGSNQPQHF
TGCGCCAGCAGCCTCGAACCCCTGGACAGGGGAAGCAATCAGCCCCAGCATTTT
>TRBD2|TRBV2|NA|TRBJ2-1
CASRSTGTSGRAVSYNEQFF
TGTGCCAGCAGGTCGACCGGGACTAGCGGGAGGGCCGTGTCCTACAATGAGCAGTTCTTC
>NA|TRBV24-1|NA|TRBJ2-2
CATSDPGTGKGSGELFF
TGTGCCACCAGTGATCCGGGCACAGGGAAGGGGAGCGGGGAGCTGTTTTTT
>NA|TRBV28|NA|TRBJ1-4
CASSSETGINEKLFF
TGTGCCAGCAGTTCAGAGACAGGAATTAATGAAAAACTGTTTTTT
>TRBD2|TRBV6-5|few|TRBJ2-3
CASTLAGTDTQYF
TGTGCCAGCACCCTAGCGGGCACAGATACGCAGTATTTT
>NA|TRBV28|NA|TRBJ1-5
CASRRSPRGNQPQHF
TGTGCCAGCAGGAGAAGCCCCAGGGGCAATCAGCCCCAGCATTTT
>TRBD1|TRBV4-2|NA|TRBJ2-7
CASSLDRGEHYEQYF
TGTGCCAGCAGCCTTGACAGGGGCGAACACTACGAGCAGTACTTC
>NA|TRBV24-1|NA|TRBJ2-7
CATSGGVQGEQYF
TGTGCCACCAGTGGGGGGGTTCAAGGGGAGCAGTACTTC
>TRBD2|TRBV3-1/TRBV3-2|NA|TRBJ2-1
CASSLAGGSYNEQFF
TGTGCCAGCAGCCTAGCGGGAGGGTCCTACAATGAGCAGTTCTTC
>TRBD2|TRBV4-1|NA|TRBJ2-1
CASSLPSGLAGAGGFDEQFF
TGCGCCAGCAGCCTCCCCTCGGGACTAGCGGGAGCGGGAGGTTTCGATGAGCAGTTCTTC
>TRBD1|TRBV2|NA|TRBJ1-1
CASSGGQGDTEAFF
TGTGCCAGCAGTGGGGGACAGGGGGACACTGAAGCTTTCTTT
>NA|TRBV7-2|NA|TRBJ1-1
CASSPLRGDTEAFF
TGTGCCAGCAGCCCACTCAGGGGTGACACTGAAGCTTTCTTT
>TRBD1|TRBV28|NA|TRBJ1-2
CASSVPGTGDYYGYTF
TGTGCCAGCAGTGTCCCCGGGACAGGGGATTACTATGGCTACACCTTC
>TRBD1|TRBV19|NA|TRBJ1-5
CASSLQGNQPQHF
TGTGCCAGTAGTTTACAGGGGAATCAGCCCCAGCATTTT
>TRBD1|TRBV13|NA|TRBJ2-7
CASSSDRRNQEQYF
TGTGCCAGCAGCTCGGACAGGAGGAATCAAGAGCAGTACTTC
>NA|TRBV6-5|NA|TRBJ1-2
CASSYRGYGNDGYTF
TGTGCCAGCAGTTATCGGGGGTACGGAAATGATGGCTACACCTTC
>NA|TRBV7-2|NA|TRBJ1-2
CASSLTGDNYGYTF
TGTGCCAGCAGCTTAACCGGGGATAACTATGGCTACACCTTC
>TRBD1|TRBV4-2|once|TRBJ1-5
CASSQEDRGNQPQHF
TGTGCCAGCAGCCAAGAGGACAGGGGGAATCAGCCCCAGCATTTT
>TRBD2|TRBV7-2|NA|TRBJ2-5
CASSLVPAGGQETQYF
TGTGCCAGCAGCTTAGTTCCAGCGGGGGGCCAAGAGACCCAGTACTTC
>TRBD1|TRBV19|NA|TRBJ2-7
CASSIGTGSSYEQYF
TGTGCCAGTAGTATCGGGACAGGATCGTCCTACGAGCAGTACTTC
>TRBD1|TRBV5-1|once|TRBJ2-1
CASSLDPDRVDEQFF
TGCGCCAGCAGCTTGGATCCGGACAGGGTGGATGAGCAGTTCTTC
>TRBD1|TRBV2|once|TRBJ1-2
CASGPGTGNYGYTF
TGTGCCAGCGGACCCGGGACAGGGAACTATGGCTACACCTTC
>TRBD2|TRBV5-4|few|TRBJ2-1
CASSLGSGNYNEQFF
TGTGCCAGCAGCTTGGGTAGCGGGAACTACAATGAGCAGTTCTTC
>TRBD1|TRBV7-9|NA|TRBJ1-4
CASSPGTGEEKLFF
TGTGCCAGCAGCCCCGGGACAGGGGAAGAAAAACTGTTTTTT
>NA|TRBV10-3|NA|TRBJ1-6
CAISPDSLGSWEPLHF
TGTGCCATCAGTCCGGACAGCCTCGGCTCTTGGGAACCCCTCCACTTT
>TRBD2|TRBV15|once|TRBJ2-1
CATSRAPGLGSYNEQFF
TGTGCCACCAGCAGGGCTCCGGGACTAGGCTCCTACAATGAGCAGTTCTTC
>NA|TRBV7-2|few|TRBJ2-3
CASSLFVGEDTQYF
TGTGCCAGCAGCTTATTTGTTGGTGAGGATACGCAGTATTTT
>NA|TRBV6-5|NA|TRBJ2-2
CAGRVLGTGELFF
TGTGCCGGCCGGGTCCTCGGAACCGGGGAGCTGTTTTTT
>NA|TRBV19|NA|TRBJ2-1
CATTTTGASNEQFF
TGTGCCACCACGACGACGGGAGCGTCCAATGAGCAGTTCTTC
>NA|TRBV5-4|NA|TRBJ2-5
CASSSNTGPETQYF
TGTGCCAGCAGCTCCAACACGGGTCCAGAGACCCAGTACTTC